These 24 T cell receptor beta chains share one sample of origin, sequenced in a study of T cell responses to AZD1222 COVID-19 vaccine listed by TCRdb under 2021. Library prep was done by the immunoSEQ multiplex PCR assay. The table was pulled from immuneACCESS by TCRdb, which kept in-frame rearrangements only. Such tables lose some clones; where checked, under half of the loss comes from unresolved V genes, and the rest has no known cause. This sample gives roughly 100,000 clones in total; roughly 84% of them show up just once. The ten largest account for more than 15% of the sample. The time point label, as the study defines it: baseline before first vaccination. The sample was peripheral blood, taken on day 0 of AZD1222 vaccination. The receptors were sampled from an adult in good health.

This chain links TRBV9 with TRBJ1-2, with TRBD1 matching 7 bases. With 3 bases clipped from V and 2 bases from J, the junction kept 4 bases outside the gene matches. CDR3 size: 14 residues. CDR1 SGDLS and CDR2 YYNGEE come from the germline V gene. Here the CDR3 DNA reads TGTGCCAGCAGCGAATCGACAGGGAACTATGGCTACACCTTC. Translating gives CASSESTGNYGYTF. The full variable domain, its missing parts supplied by reference TRBV9 and TRBJ1-2, is DSGVTQTPKHLITATGQRVTLRCSPRSGDLSVYWYQQSLDQGLQFLIQYYNGEERAKGNILERFSAQQFPDLHSELNLSSLELGDSALYFCASSESTGNYGYTFGSGTRLTVV.

This rearrangement joins TRBV3-1 (or the pseudogene TRBV3-2) to TRBJ1-3; D unclear. Trimming left V 3 bases short and J 0 bases short, with 6 bases between. The CDR3 length is 14 residues. Germline CDR1 and CDR2: LGHDT and YNNKEL (reference sequence). For the CDR3, the DNA is TGTGCCAGCAGCCAGGCCCCCTCTGGAAACACCATATATTTT. Protein: CASSQAPSGNTIYF.

V gene TRBV28 combines with J gene TRBJ1-2; 7 bases fit TRBD1. V was pared by 5 bases and J by 3 bases, with 6 bases of the junction left unmatched. Germline values: CDR1 MDHEN, CDR2 SYDVKM. This CDR3 has 14 residues. The CDR3: CASSRGQFHYGYTF. For the CDR3, the DNA is TGTGCCAGCAGTAGGGGACAGTTCCACTATGGCTACACCTTC.

The chain uses TRBV11-3 and TRBJ2-2, with D hard to call. V shed 2 bases and J shed 2 bases, with 6 bases lying between them. CDR1 is SGHNT, CDR2 YENEEA, per germline. This CDR3 region has 14 residues. This CDR3 reads CASSLISNTGELFF. CDR3 in DNA: TGTGCCAGCAGCTTAATAAGTAACACCGGGGAGCTGTTTTTT. Drawing the rest from reference TRBV11-3 and TRBJ2-2, the complete variable domain is EAGVVQSPRYKIIEKKQPVAFWCNPISGHNTLYWYLQNLGQGPELLIRYENEEAVDDSQLPKDRFSAERLKGVDSTLKIQPAELGDSAVYLCASSLISNTGELFFGEGSRLTVL.

The V gene is TRBV14, the J gene TRBJ1-1; TRBD1 matches 8 bases. Trimming removed 4 bases from V and 0 bases from J; junction bases left unmatched: 10. Germline assignment: CDR1 SGHDN and CDR2 FVKESK. The CDR3 is 17 residues long. CDR3 in DNA: TGTGCCAGCAGCCCCAGTTATGGACAGGGAATGAACACTGAAGCTTTCTTT. Amino acids: CASSPSYGQGMNTEAFF.

The chain joins TRBV12-3 or TRBV12-4 to TRBJ2-7; D call uncertain. The CDR3 is 13 amino acids. V was shortened by 5 bases and J by 3 bases, with 11 bases between the two germline ends. The chain's CDR3 is CASSQTGRYEQYF. The CDR3 DNA sequence: TGTGCCAGCAGTCAGACTGGGCGCTACGAGCAGTACTTC.

The gene calls are TRBV6-2 or TRBV6-3 and TRBJ2-2, with D tentatively TRBD2 (5 bases). Germline V lookup: CDR1 MNHEY, CDR2 SVGEGT. V lost 4 bases to trimming and J lost 4 bases, with 13 bases between them. The CDR3 is 15 amino acids. CDR3 sequence (DNA): TGTGCCAGCAGTTTCGGAGGCCTTATCACCGGGGAGCTGTTTTTT. It is translated as CASSFGGLITGELFF.

The chain links TRBV6-5 to TRBJ1-2; D is unresolved. The germline V and J ends were trimmed by 5 bases and 2 bases, with 9 bases remaining between them. CDR3 size: 13 residues. Germline V gene data show CDR1 as MNHEY and CDR2 as SVGAGI. The CDR3 DNA is TGTGCCAGCAGTACAGACATAAACTATGGCTACACCTTC. This gives the protein CASSTDINYGYTF.

This rearrangement joins TRBV7-9 to TRBJ2-7; 9 bases match TRBD2. Germline values: CDR1 SEHNR, CDR2 FQNEAQ (reference sequence). J was trimmed by 2 bases and V by 0 bases; bases with no gene match: 11. The CDR3 is 18 residues long. CDR3 in DNA: TGTGCCAGCAGCTTAGCAGCTGGAGCTAGCGGGGTAACCTACGAGCAGTACGTC. Amino acids: CASSLAAGASGVTYEQYV.

This clone came up a few times. J is TRBJ1-1 and V is TRBV14, with D tentatively TRBD1 (5 bases). The CDR3 consists of 13 residues. The V gene's germline CDR1 is SGHDN and CDR2 FVKESK. Trimming left V 6 bases short and J 0 bases short, with 8 bases between. The CDR3 bases are TGTGCCAGCAGTTGGGGGTTGAACACTGAAGCTTTCTTT. Encoded protein: CASSWGLNTEAFF. Full variable domain (missing parts from reference TRBV14 and TRBJ1-1): EAGVTQFPSHSVIEKGQTVTLRCDPISGHDNLYWYRRVMGKEIKFLLHFVKESKQDESGMPNNRFLAERTGGTYSTLKVQPAELEDSGVYFCASSWGLNTEAFFGQGTRLTVV.

The chain joins TRBV28 to TRBJ1-1, with 8 bases fitting TRBD1. The V and J ends lost 6 bases and 4 bases, in that order; junction bases with no gene match: 7. CDR1 and CDR2 from the germline V gene are MDHEN and SYDVKM. The length of the CDR3 is 14 residues. The CDR3 sequence is CASSLQGGSTEAFF. CDR3 coding DNA: TGTGCCAGCAGCTTACAGGGGGGGAGCACTGAAGCTTTCTTT.

The V and J genes are TRBV7-6 and TRBJ1-1; D remains ambiguous. The CDR3 runs 17 residues. From germline, CDR1 is SGHVS and CDR2 FNYEAQ. V was cut by 1 base and J by 0 bases, with 15 bases left in between. The chain's CDR3 is CASSLGRTREMNTEAFF. The CDR3 nucleotides are TGTGCCAGCAGCTTAGGCAGGACTCGTGAGATGAACACTGAAGCTTTCTTT. The whole variable domain, remainder taken from reference TRBV7-6 and TRBJ1-1, is GAGVSQSPRYKVTKRGQDVALRCDPISGHVSLYWYRQALGQGPEFLTYFNYEAQQDKSGLPNDRFSAERPEGSISTLTIQRTEQRDSAMYRCASSLGRTREMNTEAFFGQGTRLTVV.

This clone was detected only a few times. The rearrangement links TRBV11-2 to TRBJ1-1; possible D gene TRBD1, 5 bases. CDR3 length equals 15 residues. The germline gives CDR1 SGHAT, CDR2 FQNNGV. V lost 4 bases and J 3 bases, leaving 15 bases between the germline ends. DNA for the CDR3: TGTGCCAGCAGCTCGGGACGGCCCAAGGACACTGAAGCTTTCTTT. This encodes CASSSGRPKDTEAFF.

The chain joins TRBV5-1 to TRBJ1-1, with D hard to call. The ends were cut back, 4 bases at V and 0 bases at J, with 7 bases in the middle. This CDR3 is 13 amino acids long. Germline V lookup: CDR1 SGHRS, CDR2 YFSETQ. The CDR3 DNA is TGCGCCAGCAGCCTCGGCTTGAACACTGAAGCTTTCTTT. Amino acids: CASSLGLNTEAFF.

The chain has TRBV7-2 and TRBJ2-2; no clear D gene. Germline lookup yields CDR1 SGHTA and CDR2 FQGNSA. V was pared by 5 bases and J by 8 bases, with 15 bases between. The CDR3 runs to 14 residues. CDR3 region: CASSPRVVAGELFF. The CDR3 DNA reads as TGTGCCAGCAGCCCTAGGGTCGTCGCTGGGGAGCTGTTTTTT. Filled out from reference TRBV7-2 and TRBJ2-2, the complete variable domain reads GAGVSQSPSNKVTEKGKDVELRCDPISGHTALYWYRQSLGQGLEFLIYFQGNSAPDKSGLPSDRFSAERTGGSVSTLTIQRTQQEDSAVYLCASSPRVVAGELFFGEGSRLTVL.

The count of this clone is one. The gene calls are TRBV23-1 and TRBJ1-4, with D hard to call. TRBV23-1 belongs to the ORF category, with a function that is uncertain. Trimming left V 2 bases short and J 0 bases short, with 10 bases between. The CDR3 covers 16 residues. The DNA of the CDR3 is TGCGCCAGCAGTCAAATCCATCCCGCAACTAATGAAAAACTGTTTTTT. Translation: CASSQIHPATNEKLFF.

This clone occurred a few times. The V gene is TRBV11-3, the J gene TRBJ2-1; 9 bases align to TRBD1. The CDR3 sequence is 15 residues long. Trimming took 5 bases from V and 8 from J; bases not matched to a gene: 10. Germline-derived CDR1 and CDR2 are SGHNT and YENEEA. The CDR3 nucleotides read TGTGCCAGCAGCCCAACGACAGGGGGGGCACATGAGCAGTTCTTC. It encodes CASSPTTGGAHEQFF.

V is TRBV7-2 and J is TRBJ2-7; D possibly corresponds to TRBD2 (5 bases). V was pared by 1 base and J by 7 bases, with 8 bases between. The CDR3 has 12 residues. The germline gives CDR1 SGHTA, CDR2 FQGNSA. The DNA for the CDR3 is TGTGCCAGCAGCTTAGGCCCGGGGGAGCAGTACGTC. It is translated as CASSLGPGEQYV.

This clone occurred once. The chain employs TRBV14 and TRBJ1-1, with no clear D. V was trimmed by 0 bases and J by 0 bases, leaving 8 bases between them. CDR3 length equals 15 residues. The germline V gene has CDR1 SGHDN and CDR2 FVKESK. Here the CDR3 reads CASSQDRGLNTEAFF. For the CDR3, the DNA is TGTGCCAGCAGCCAAGACCGTGGGCTGAACACTGAAGCTTTCTTT.

The J gene is TRBJ2-3, the V gene TRBV11-3; a possible D gene is TRBD2 (6 bases). The CDR3 runs 13 residues. Trimming pared 7 bases from V and 6 bases from J, leaving 14 bases between. Germline values: CDR1 SGHNT, CDR2 YENEEA. The CDR3 sequence is CASTLNAGDTQYF. CDR3 sequence (DNA): TGTGCCAGCACCTTGAATGCGGGGGATACGCAGTATTTT. Full variable domain (rest looked up from reference TRBV11-3 and TRBJ2-3): EAGVVQSPRYKIIEKKQPVAFWCNPISGHNTLYWYLQNLGQGPELLIRYENEEAVDDSQLPKDRFSAERLKGVDSTLKIQPAELGDSAVYLCASTLNAGDTQYFGPGTRLTVL.

V is TRBV5-1 and J is TRBJ1-2, with no clear D. The CDR3 loop spans 12 amino acids. V gave up 0 bases and J gave up 8 bases, with 8 bases separating them. Per the germline V gene, CDR1 is SGHRS and CDR2 is YFSETQ. CDR3 in amino acids: CASSLEVGGYTF. As DNA, the CDR3 is TGCGCCAGCAGCTTGGAGGTAGGCGGCTACACCTTC. Full variable domain (missing parts from reference TRBV5-1 and TRBJ1-2): KAGVTQTPRYLIKTRGQQVTLSCSPISGHRSVSWYQQTPGQGLQFLFEYFSETQRNKGNFPGRFSGRQFSNSRSEMNVSTLELGDSALYLCASSLEVGGYTFGSGTRLTVV.

In its sample, this clone was seen a few times. The chain is built from TRBV5-4 and TRBJ2-3; 7 nucleotides align to TRBD1. This CDR3 spans 14 amino acids. Losses at the gene ends were 4 bases for V and 3 bases for J; bases not matched to a gene: 5. The V gene's germline CDR1 is SGHNT and CDR2 YYREEE (reference sequence). The CDR3 loop is CASSTGTETDTQYF. The DNA of the CDR3 is TGTGCCAGCAGCACCGGGACAGAGACAGATACGCAGTATTTT. Full variable domain (remainder filled in from reference TRBV5-4 and TRBJ2-3): ETGVTQSPTHLIKTRGQQVTLRCSSQSGHNTVSWYQQALGQGPQFIFQYYREEENGRGNFPPRFSGLQFPNYSSELNVNALELDDSALYLCASSTGTETDTQYFGPGTRLTVL.

This chain uses TRBV29-1 with TRBJ2-3; no firm D call. The CDR3 covers 11 residues. The germline CDR1 and CDR2 sequences are SQVTM and ANQGSEA. Trimming pared 5 bases from V and 3 bases from J, leaving 6 bases between. This CDR3 is CSVRRTDTQYF. The CDR3 nucleotides are TGCAGCGTTCGGCGGACAGATACGCAGTATTTT.

V and J are TRBV28 and TRBJ1-1, with D maybe TRBD1 (5 bases). Trimming left V 5 bases short and J 0 bases short, with 13 bases between. Germline V gene lookup returns CDR1 MDHEN and CDR2 SYDVKM. The CDR3 sequence is 15 residues long. The CDR3 spells CASSLQVAMNTEAFF. The CDR3, as DNA: TGTGCCAGCAGTCTACAGGTGGCAATGAACACTGAAGCTTTCTTT.